This TCR beta chain was profiled in a study of beta chain features in type 1 diabetes. cDNA synthesis used the whole RNA isolate, giving expressed TCRB sequences. TCRdb's table, derived via immunoSEQ multiplex PCR, lists solely in-frame clones and lacks some. Of about 930,000 clones listed, roughly a sixth are singletons. J lost 0 bases, V lost 7 bases, and 17 bases had no gene match. There are 20 residues in the CDR3. Germline loops: CDR1 SNHLY, CDR2 FYNNEI. This clone was found a few times. The rearrangement joins TRBV2 to TRBJ2-3; the match to TRBD2 covers 12 bases. Material for sequencing was naive CD4+ T cells from blood. The sequence was collected from a woman aged 18 to 35 in good health. The CDR3 sequence is CASKEPFRLAGVGSTDTQYF. Written as DNA, the CDR3 is TGTGCCAGCAAAGAACCTTTTCGACTAGCGGGAGTGGGGAGCACAGATACGCAGTATTTT.